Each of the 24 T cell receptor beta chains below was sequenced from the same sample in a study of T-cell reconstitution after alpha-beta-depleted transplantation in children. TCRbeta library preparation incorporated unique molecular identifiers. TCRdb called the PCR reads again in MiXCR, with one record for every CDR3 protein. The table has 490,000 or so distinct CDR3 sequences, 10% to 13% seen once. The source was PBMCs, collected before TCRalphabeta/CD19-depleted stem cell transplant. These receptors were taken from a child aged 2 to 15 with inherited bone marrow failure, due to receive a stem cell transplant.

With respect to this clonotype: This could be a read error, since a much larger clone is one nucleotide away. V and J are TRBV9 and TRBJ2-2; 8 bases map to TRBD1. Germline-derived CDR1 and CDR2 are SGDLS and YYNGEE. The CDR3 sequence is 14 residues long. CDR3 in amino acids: CVSSVVDRGGELFF. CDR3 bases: TGTGTCAGCAGCGTAGTCGACAGGGGCGGGGAGCTGTTTTTT. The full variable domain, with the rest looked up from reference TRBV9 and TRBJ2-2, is DSGVTQTPKHLITATGQRVTLRCSPRSGDLSVYWYQQSLDQGLQFLIQYYNGEERAKGNILERFSAQQFPDLHSELNLSSLELGDSALYFCVSSVVDRGGELFFGEGSRLTVL.

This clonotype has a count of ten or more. The CDR3 sequence is CSARGFSGRAPEQYF. The CDR3 region has the DNA TGCAGTGCTAGAGGTTTTAGCGGGAGGGCTCCGGAGCAGTACTTC. The V gene is TRBV20-1, the J gene TRBJ2-7, with 11 bases matching TRBD2. The germline CDR1 and CDR2 sequences are DFQATT and SNEGSKA (reference sequence). Germline trimming cut 1 base from V and 7 bases from J; bases unmatched to any gene: 9. The length of the CDR3 is 15 residues.

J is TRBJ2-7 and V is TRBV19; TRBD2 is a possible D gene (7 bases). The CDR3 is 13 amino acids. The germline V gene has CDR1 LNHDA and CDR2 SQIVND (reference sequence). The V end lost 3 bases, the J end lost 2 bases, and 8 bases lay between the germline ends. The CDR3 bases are TGTGCCAGTAGTATGGGGGGGCCCTACGAGCAGTACTTC. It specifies CASSMGGPYEQYF.

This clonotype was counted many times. For the CDR3, the DNA is TGCGCCAGCAGCTCGGGACCTAGCGGGAGTTCCAATGAGCAGTTCTTC. Its translation: CASSSGPSGSSNEQFF. The V and J genes are TRBV5-1 and TRBJ2-1, with 10 positions matching TRBD2. The ends lost 3 bases at V and 6 bases at J; junction bases unmatched: 9. There are 16 residues in the CDR3. Per the germline V gene, CDR1 is SGHRS and CDR2 is YFSETQ. The entire variable domain, with the rest obtained from reference TRBV5-1 and TRBJ2-1, is as follows: KAGVTQTPRYLIKTRGQQVTLSCSPISGHRSVSWYQQTPGQGLQFLFEYFSETQRNKGNFPGRFSGRQFSNSRSEMNVSTLELGDSALYLCASSSGPSGSSNEQFFGPGTRLTVL.

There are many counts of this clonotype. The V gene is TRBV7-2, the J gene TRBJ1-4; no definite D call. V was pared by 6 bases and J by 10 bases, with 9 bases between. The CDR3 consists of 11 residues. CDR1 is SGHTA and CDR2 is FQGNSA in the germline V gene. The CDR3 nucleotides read TGTGCCAGCAGTTCTTACCGAAAACTGTTTTTT. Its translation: CASSSYRKLFF. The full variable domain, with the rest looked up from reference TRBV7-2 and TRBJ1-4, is GAGVSQSPSNKVTEKGKDVELRCDPISGHTALYWYRQSLGQGLEFLIYFQGNSAPDKSGLPSDRFSAERTGGSVSTLTIQRTQQEDSAVYLCASSSYRKLFFGSGTQLSVL.

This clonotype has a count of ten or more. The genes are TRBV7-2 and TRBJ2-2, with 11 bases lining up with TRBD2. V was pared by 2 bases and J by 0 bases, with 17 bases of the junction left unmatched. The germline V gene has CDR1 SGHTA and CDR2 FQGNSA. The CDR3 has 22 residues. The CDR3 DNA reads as TGTGCCAGCAGCTTACGGGATCGGGAACTAGCGGGAGTCACCGCGAACACCGGGGAGCTGTTTTTT. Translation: CASSLRDRELAGVTANTGELFF.

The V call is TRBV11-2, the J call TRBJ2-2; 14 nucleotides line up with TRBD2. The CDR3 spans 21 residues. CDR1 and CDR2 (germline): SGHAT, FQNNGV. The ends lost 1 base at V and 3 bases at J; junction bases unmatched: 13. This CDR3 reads CASSLGVRGTSGRKYTGELFF. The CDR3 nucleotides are TGTGCCAGCAGCTTAGGGGTCCGGGGGACTAGCGGGAGAAAGTACACCGGGGAGCTGTTTTTT.

CDR3: CSAREARRPGELFF. In nucleotides, the CDR3 is TGCAGTGCTAGAGAGGCCAGGAGGCCCGGGGAGCTGTTTTTT. V gene TRBV20-1 combines with J gene TRBJ2-2; a possible D gene is TRBD2 (5 bases). CDR3 length equals 14 residues. Per the germline V gene, CDR1 is DFQATT and CDR2 is SNEGSKA (reference sequence). V shed 0 bases and J shed 6 bases, with 11 bases lying between them.

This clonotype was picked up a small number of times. CDR3 protein: CASSEGWEVDQPQHF. The CDR3 coding sequence is TGTGCCAGCAGTGAAGGATGGGAAGTGGATCAGCCCCAGCATTTT. This rearrangement joins TRBV25-1 to TRBJ1-5; D is unclear. Trimming stripped 2 bases from V and 5 bases from J, with 13 bases between. The length of the CDR3 is 15 residues. Looked up from germline, CDR1 is MGHDK and CDR2 is SYGVNS.

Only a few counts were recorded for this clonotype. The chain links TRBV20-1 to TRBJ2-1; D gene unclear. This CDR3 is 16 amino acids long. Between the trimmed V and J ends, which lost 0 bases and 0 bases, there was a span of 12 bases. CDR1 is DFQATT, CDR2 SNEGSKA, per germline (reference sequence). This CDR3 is CSARDLSMSSYNEQFF. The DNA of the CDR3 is TGCAGTGCTAGAGATTTGAGTATGAGCTCCTACAATGAGCAGTTCTTC.

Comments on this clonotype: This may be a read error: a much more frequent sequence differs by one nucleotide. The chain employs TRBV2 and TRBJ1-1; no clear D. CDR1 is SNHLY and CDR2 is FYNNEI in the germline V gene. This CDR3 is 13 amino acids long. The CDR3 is CASRAQHNTDAFF. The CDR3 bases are TGTGCCAGCAGGGCACAGCATAACACTGACGCTTTCTTT.

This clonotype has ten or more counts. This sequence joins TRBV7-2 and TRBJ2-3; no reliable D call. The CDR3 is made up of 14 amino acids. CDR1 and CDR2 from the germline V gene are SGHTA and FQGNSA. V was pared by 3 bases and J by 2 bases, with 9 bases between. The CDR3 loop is CASSFSPTTDTQYF. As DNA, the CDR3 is TGTGCCAGCAGCTTTTCCCCGACCACAGATACGCAGTATTTT.

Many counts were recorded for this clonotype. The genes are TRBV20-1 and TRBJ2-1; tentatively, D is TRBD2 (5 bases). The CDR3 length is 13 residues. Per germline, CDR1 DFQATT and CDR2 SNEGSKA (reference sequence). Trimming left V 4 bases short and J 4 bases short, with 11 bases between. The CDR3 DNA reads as TGCAGTGCTAAGGACTTAGATTACAATGAGCAGTTCTTC. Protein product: CSAKDLDYNEQFF.

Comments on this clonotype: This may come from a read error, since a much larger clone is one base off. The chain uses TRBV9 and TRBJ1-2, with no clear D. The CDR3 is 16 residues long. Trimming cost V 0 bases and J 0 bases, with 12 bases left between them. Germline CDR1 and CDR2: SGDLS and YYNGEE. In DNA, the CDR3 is TGTGCCAGCAGCGTAGGGACCGTGCTTTCTAACTATGGCTACACCTTC. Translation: CASSVGTVLSNYGYTF.

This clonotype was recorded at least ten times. The CDR3 loop is CASSQGLAGVETQYF. The CDR3 DNA reads TGCGCCAGCAGCCAAGGGCTAGCGGGAGTGGAGACCCAGTACTTC. The rearrangement uses TRBV4-1 and TRBJ2-5; 10 nucleotides line up with TRBD2. Trimming removed 1 base from V and 5 bases from J; junction bases left unmatched: 4. CDR1 and CDR2 (germline): MGHRA, YSYEKL. The CDR3 is 15 residues long.

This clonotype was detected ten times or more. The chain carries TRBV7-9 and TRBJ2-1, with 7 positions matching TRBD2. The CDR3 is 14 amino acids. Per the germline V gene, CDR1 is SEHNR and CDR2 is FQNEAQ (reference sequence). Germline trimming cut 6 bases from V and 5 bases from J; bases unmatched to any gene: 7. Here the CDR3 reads CASSYRRGNNEQFF. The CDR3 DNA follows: TGTGCCAGCAGTTACAGGCGGGGGAACAATGAGCAGTTCTTC.

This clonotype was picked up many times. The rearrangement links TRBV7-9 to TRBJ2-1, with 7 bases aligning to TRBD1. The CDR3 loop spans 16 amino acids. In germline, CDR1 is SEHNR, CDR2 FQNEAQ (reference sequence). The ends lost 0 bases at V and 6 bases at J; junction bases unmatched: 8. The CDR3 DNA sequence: TGTGCCAGCAGCTTAGCGACAGGGTGGAATCGCAATGAGCAGTTCTTC. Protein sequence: CASSLATGWNRNEQFF.

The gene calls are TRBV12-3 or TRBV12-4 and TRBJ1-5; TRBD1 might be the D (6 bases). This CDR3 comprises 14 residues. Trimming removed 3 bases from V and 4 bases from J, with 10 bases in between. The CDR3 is CASSFWDTNQPQHF. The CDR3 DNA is TGTGCCAGCAGTTTCTGGGACACTAATCAGCCCCAGCATTTT.

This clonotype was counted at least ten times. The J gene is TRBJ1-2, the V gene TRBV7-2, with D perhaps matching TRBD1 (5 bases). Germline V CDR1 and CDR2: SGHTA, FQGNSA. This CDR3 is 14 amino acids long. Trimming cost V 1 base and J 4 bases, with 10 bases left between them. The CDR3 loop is CASSLVQGRYGYTF. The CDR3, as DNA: TGTGCCAGCAGCTTAGTGCAGGGACGCTATGGCTACACCTTC.

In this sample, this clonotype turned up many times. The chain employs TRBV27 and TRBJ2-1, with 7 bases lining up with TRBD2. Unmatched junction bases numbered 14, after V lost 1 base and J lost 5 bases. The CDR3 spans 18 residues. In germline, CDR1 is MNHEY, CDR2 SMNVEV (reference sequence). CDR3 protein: CASSLYQTLGTTNNEQFF. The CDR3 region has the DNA TGTGCCAGCAGTTTATACCAAACTCTGGGGACTACAAACAATGAGCAGTTCTTC.

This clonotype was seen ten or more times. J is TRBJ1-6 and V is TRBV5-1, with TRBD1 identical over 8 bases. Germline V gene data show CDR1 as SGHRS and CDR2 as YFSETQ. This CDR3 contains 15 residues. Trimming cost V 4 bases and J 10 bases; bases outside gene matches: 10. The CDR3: CASSLTGGNSSPLHF. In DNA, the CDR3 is TGCGCCAGCAGCCTCACAGGGGGAAATTCGTCACCCCTCCACTTT. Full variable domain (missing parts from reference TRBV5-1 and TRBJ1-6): KAGVTQTPRYLIKTRGQQVTLSCSPISGHRSVSWYQQTPGQGLQFLFEYFSETQRNKGNFPGRFSGRQFSNSRSEMNVSTLELGDSALYLCASSLTGGNSSPLHFGNGTRLTVT.

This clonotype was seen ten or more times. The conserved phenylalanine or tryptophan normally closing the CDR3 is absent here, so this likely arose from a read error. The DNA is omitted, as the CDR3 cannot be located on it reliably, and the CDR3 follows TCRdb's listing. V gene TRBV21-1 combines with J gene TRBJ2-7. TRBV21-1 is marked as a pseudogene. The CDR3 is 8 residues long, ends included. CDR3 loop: CASSSLQY.

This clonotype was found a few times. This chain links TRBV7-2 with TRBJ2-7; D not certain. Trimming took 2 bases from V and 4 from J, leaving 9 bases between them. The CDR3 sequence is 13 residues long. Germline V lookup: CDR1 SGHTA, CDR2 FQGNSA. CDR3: CASSLFPSYEQYF. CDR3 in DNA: TGTGCCAGCAGCTTATTCCCCTCGTACGAGCAGTACTTC.

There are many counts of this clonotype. CDR3 region: CASSSRQIQETQYF. DNA of the CDR3: TGCGCCAGCAGCTCACGACAGATCCAAGAGACCCAGTACTTC. This chain joins TRBV5-1 and TRBJ2-5; tentatively, D is TRBD1 (5 bases). The CDR3 spans 14 residues. Trimming left V 3 bases short and J 1 base short, with 10 bases between. CDR1 is SGHRS, CDR2 YFSETQ, per germline.